Following are 7 T cell receptor beta chains from one sample sequenced in a study of blood T cells in healthy people across ages (dated by TCRdb to about 2015). Receptor amplification or capture employed 5' RACE. Sequencing instrument: Illumina HiSeq 2500. A second roughly 6 to 12 cycle PCR used a sample-barcoded 5' primer and a J-beta primer mix. TCRdb trimmed the raw reads at Q25, called clones with MiXCR and kept productive beta chains. Under each unique CDR3 protein, matching rows form one entry showing the most common genes and DNA. Present in this sample are about 1.5 million distinct CDR3 sequences, about 42% of which were seen just once. The ten largest make up around 4% of the sample. The sample was blood. These receptors were taken from a woman aged 18-30 years in good health.

CDR3 nucleotides: TGTGCCAGCAGTGAAGTTGGGACAGGGTCAGATACGCAGTATTTT. Translation: CASSEVGTGSDTQYF. This sequence joins TRBV6-1 and TRBJ2-3; 9 bases map to TRBD1. J lost 4 bases, V lost 1 base, and 3 bases had no gene match. Germline V lookup: CDR1 MNHNS, CDR2 SASEGT. CDR3 length: 15 residues.

This clonotype came up once. The chain recombines TRBV5-1 with TRBJ1-1; 7 nucleotides align to TRBD1. CDR1 SGHRS and CDR2 YFSETQ come from the germline V gene. The CDR3 covers 13 residues. The V and J ends lost 4 bases and 11 bases, in that order; junction bases with no gene match: 11. The CDR3 nucleotides are TGCGCCAGCAGCCGCCAAGGGGACAGCGCCGCTTTCTTT. It yields the protein CASSRQGDSAAFF. Together with reference TRBV5-1 and TRBJ1-1, the CDR3 gives the full variable domain: KAGVTQTPRYLIKTRGQQVTLSCSPISGHRSVSWYQQTPGQGLQFLFEYFSETQRNKGNFPGRFSGRQFSNSRSEMNVSTLELGDSALYLCASSRQGDSAAFFGQGTRLTVV.

The chain has TRBV20-1 and TRBJ2-3; 8 bases agree with TRBD2. The CDR3 consists of 15 residues. Germline-derived CDR1 and CDR2 are DFQATT and SNEGSKA (reference sequence). V gave up 6 bases and J gave up 3 bases; unmatched junction bases: 11. The CDR3 region is CSATGGTILTDTQYF. For the CDR3, the DNA is TGCAGTGCAACGGGGGGGACAATACTTACAGATACGCAGTATTTT.

This clonotype was detected only a few times. The chain uses TRBV20-1 and TRBJ2-1, with TRBD2 as a possible D gene (6 bases). The CDR3 has 15 residues. V lost 4 bases and J 0 bases, leaving 13 bases between the germline ends. Germline values: CDR1 DFQATT, CDR2 SNEGSKA (reference sequence). CDR3 region: CSATGTPSSYNEQFF. The CDR3 DNA reads TGCAGTGCTACCGGGACTCCGAGCTCCTACAATGAGCAGTTCTTC.

This clonotype was detected only a few times. V gene TRBV5-1 combines with J gene TRBJ2-3, with 10 positions matching TRBD1. With V trimmed by 4 bases and J by 7 bases, 6 bases remained unmatched. This CDR3 has 14 amino acids. The V gene's germline CDR1 is SGHRS and CDR2 YFSETQ. The CDR3 loop reads CASSKGTGANTQYF. CDR3 bases: TGCGCCAGCAGCAAGGGGACAGGGGCAAATACGCAGTATTTT.

This clonotype was picked up a small number of times. The chain joins TRBV7-2 to TRBJ2-3, with D tentatively TRBD1 (5 bases). The CDR3 runs to 15 residues. CDR1 is SGHTA, CDR2 FQGNSA, per germline. V gave up 1 base and J gave up 5 bases, with 13 bases separating them. The CDR3 here is CASSLVAGYEDTQYF. The CDR3 nucleotides read TGTGCCAGCAGCTTAGTGGCAGGGTACGAAGATACGCAGTATTTT.

In its sample, this clonotype was seen a few times. This sequence joins TRBV20-1 and TRBJ1-1; D perhaps matches TRBD1 (5 bases). V dropped 6 bases and J dropped 3 bases, with 8 bases sitting between them. The CDR3 sequence is 11 residues long. CDR1 and CDR2 (germline): DFQATT, SNEGSKA (reference sequence). The CDR3 reads CSAEGDTEAFF. CDR3 nucleotide sequence: TGCAGTGCCGAAGGGGACACTGAAGCTTTCTTT.